This T cell receptor (beta chain) was sequenced in a study of OX40 agonist ivuxolimab in advanced cancers. Study-level background: In this trial design, patients received ivuxolimab intravenously at 0.01 to 10 mg/kg every 2 weeks. Study observations and caveats: Average numbers of expanded clones were greater in CD8+ T cells than in CD4+.

A word on this clone: What it binds is unknown.

Germline CDR1 is SGDLS and CDR2 is YYNGEE. CDR3 length: 15 amino acids. The data were produced by immunoSEQ multiplex PCR, yet TCRdb's version contains in-frame clones alone and is incomplete. The repertoire holds 30,000 to 40,000 clones, with about nine tenths as singletons. The chain is built from TRBV9 and TRBJ2-5, with 11 nucleotides matching TRBD2. The assigned J gene may be wrong: the sequence end matches TRBJ2-7 better. This sequence originates from an adult with an advanced solid tumor such as melanoma, head and neck, liver or kidney cancer. The sample was CD4+ or CD8+ T cells sorted from blood, taken in a trial of the OX40 agonist ivuxolimab. The CDR3 loop is CASSVGGTSGYEQYF. In nucleotides, the CDR3 is TGTGCCAGCAGCGTAGGTGGGACTAGCGGCTACGAGCAGTACTTC.